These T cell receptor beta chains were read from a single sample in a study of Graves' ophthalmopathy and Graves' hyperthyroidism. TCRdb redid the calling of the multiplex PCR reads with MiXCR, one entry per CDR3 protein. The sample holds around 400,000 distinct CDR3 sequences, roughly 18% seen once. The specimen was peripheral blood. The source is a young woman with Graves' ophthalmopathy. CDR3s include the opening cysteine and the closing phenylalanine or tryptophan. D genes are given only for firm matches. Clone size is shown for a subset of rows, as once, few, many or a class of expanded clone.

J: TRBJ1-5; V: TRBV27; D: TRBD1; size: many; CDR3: CASSLRTGVNQPQHF; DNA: TGTGCCAGCAGTTTACGGACAGGGGTTAATCAGCCCCAGCATTTT
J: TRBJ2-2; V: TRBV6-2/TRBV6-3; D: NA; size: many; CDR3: CASRPDLYTGELFF; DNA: TGTGCCAGCAGGCCGGACCTATACACCGGGGAGCTGTTTTTT
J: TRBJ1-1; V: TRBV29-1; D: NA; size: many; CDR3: CSVEGHPGTEAFF; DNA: TGCAGCGTTGAGGGCCATCCGGGCACTGAAGCTTTCTTT
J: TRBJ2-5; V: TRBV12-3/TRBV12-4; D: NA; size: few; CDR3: CASSFVNAAQYF; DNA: TGTGCCAGCAGTTTTGTAAACGCGGCCCAGTACTTC
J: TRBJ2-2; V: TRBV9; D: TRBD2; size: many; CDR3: CASSVELWSSGRNTGELFF; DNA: TGTGCCAGCAGCGTCGAGCTGTGGTCTAGCGGGAGGAACACCGGGGAGCTGTTTTTT
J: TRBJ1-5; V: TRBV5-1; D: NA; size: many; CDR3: CASSTGTTGEPQHF; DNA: TGCGCCAGCAGCACCGGGACCACCGGGGAGCCCCAGCATTTT
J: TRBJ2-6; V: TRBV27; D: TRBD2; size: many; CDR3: CASSSGLAGGVSGANVLTF; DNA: TGTGCCAGCAGCTCCGGACTAGCGGGAGGCGTCTCTGGGGCCAACGTCCTGACTTTC
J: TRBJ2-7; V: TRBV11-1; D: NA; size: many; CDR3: CASSPKRAPYEQYF; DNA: TGTGCCAGCAGCCCCAAACGGGCTCCCTACGAGCAGTACTTC
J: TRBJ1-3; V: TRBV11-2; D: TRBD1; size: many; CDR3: CASSLDHPGQGSGNTIYF; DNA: TGTGCCAGCAGCTTAGACCACCCGGGACAGGGAAGCGGAAACACCATATATTTT
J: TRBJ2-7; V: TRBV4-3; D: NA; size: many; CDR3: CASSQDSLPTGTQYF; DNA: TGCGCCAGCAGCCAAGATTCGCTTCCGACCGGGACTCAGTACTTC
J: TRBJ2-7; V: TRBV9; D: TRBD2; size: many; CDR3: CASSGEGTSGYEQYF; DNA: TGTGCCAGCAGCGGAGAAGGGACTAGCGGCTACGAGCAGTACTTC
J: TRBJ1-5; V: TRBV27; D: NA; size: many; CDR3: CASSAFGGYSNQPQHF; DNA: TGTGCCAGCAGTGCATTTGGTGGGTATAGCAATCAGCCCCAGCATTTT
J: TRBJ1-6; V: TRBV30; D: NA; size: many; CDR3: CAWSRQGPLHF; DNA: TGTGCCTGGAGTCGCCAGGGGCCTCTCCACTTT
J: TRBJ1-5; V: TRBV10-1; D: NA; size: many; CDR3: CASSERPNQPQHF; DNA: TGCGCCAGCAGTGAGCGGCCGAATCAGCCCCAGCATTTT
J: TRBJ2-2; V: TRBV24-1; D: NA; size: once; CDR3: CATSDKRPTGELFF; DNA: TGTGCCACCAGTGACAAACGACCAACCGGGGAGCTGTTTTTT
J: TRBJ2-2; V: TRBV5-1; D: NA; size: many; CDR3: CASSLSDGELFF; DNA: TGCGCCAGCAGCTTGTCGGACGGGGAGCTGTTTTTT
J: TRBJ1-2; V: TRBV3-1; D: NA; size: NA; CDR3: CASSHYNYGYTF; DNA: TGTGCCAGCAGCCACTACAACTATGGCTACACCTTC
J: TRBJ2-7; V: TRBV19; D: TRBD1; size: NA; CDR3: CASSSLPTTGASYEQYF; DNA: TGTGCCAGTAGCTCCCTACCCACCACAGGGGCAAGCTACGAGCAGTACTTC
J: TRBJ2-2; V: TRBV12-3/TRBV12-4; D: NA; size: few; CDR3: CASSLIGTGELFF; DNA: TGTGCCAGCAGCCTAATCGGGACCGGGGAGCTGTTTTTT
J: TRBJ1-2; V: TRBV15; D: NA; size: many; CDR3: CATSRDVRWTEGILVKGYTF; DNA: TGTGCCACCAGCAGAGATGTCCGGTGGACAGAGGGGATACTGGTGAAGGGCTACACCTTC
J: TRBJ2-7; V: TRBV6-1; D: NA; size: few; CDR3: CASRDDTYEQYF; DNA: TGTGCCAGCAGGGACGACACCTACGAGCAGTACTTC